These T cell receptor beta chains were read from a single sample in a study of OX40 agonist ivuxolimab in advanced cancers. Profiled with immunoSEQ multiplex PCR; TCRdb holds only in-frame clones, not every one. The sample records about 70,000 clones, about nine tenths being singletons. The source material was CD4+ or CD8+ T cells sorted from blood, sampled in a trial of the OX40 agonist ivuxolimab. Source of these receptors: an adult with an advanced solid tumor such as melanoma, head and neck, liver or kidney cancer. CDR3s include the opening cysteine and the closing phenylalanine or tryptophan. The D gene is left open where the match is weak. The size of a clone is reported for some rows only, either as once, few or many, or as a class for expanded clones.

v_call	d_call	clone_size	j_call	cdr3_nt	cdr3_aa
TRBV27	TRBD2	-	TRBJ2-3	TGTGCCAGCAGGACGCCAGGGGCGGGGGGGCAGTATTTT	CASRTPGAGGQYF
TRBV30	TRBD1	-	TRBJ1-3	TGTGCCTGGAGCCGGGGGACAGGGGAGGCCACCATATATTTT	CAWSRGTGEATIYF
TRBV5-6	-	-	TRBJ1-3	TGTGCCAGCACCATCCTCGGAGACGGCTCTGGAAACACCATATATTTT	CASTILGDGSGNTIYF
TRBV6-1	-	-	TRBJ2-7	TGTGCCAGCAGACCCGACAGGCACGAGCAGTACTTC	CASRPDRHEQYF
TRBV6-1	-	once	TRBJ1-5	TGTGCCAGCAGTGCCTCAGGGCCGGGGCAGCCCCAGCATTTT	CASSASGPGQPQHF
TRBV6-6	TRBD1	-	TRBJ1-2	TGTGCCAGCAGTTACCGACAGGGGGACTATGGCTACACCTTC	CASSYRQGDYGYTF
TRBV25-1	TRBD1	-	TRBJ2-5	TGTGCCAGCAGTGACTACAGGGGGCAGGAGACCCAGTACTTC	CASSDYRGQETQYF
TRBV7-6	-	-	TRBJ1-5	TGTGCCAGCAGCCCCCGCGGATCCGGTCAGCCCCAGCATTTT	CASSPRGSGQPQHF
TRBV2	-	-	TRBJ1-2	TGTGCCAGCAGTGAACAGGGGAGTGACTATGGCTACACCTTC	CASSEQGSDYGYTF
TRBV7-2	TRBD2	-	TRBJ2-5	TGTGCCAGCAGCTTAGGGACTAGCGAGGAGACCCAGTACTTC	CASSLGTSEETQYF
TRBV19	-	-	TRBJ2-3	TGTGCCAGTAGTTTTGGGGCTGCCACGGATACGCAGTATTTT	CASSFGAATDTQYF
TRBV6-1	-	-	TRBJ2-1	TGTGCCAGCAGTGAGGGGACGAATGAGCAGTTCTTC	CASSEGTNEQFF
TRBV5-1	-	-	TRBJ2-5	TGCGCCAGCAGCTTGGAAGAAGGGGCCTGGGAGACCCAGTACTTC	CASSLEEGAWETQYF
TRBV15	-	-	TRBJ1-4	TGTGCCACCAGCCTTGCGGGGACGATTAATGAAAAACTGTTTTTT	CATSLAGTINEKLFF
TRBV7-9	-	-	TRBJ2-7	TGTGCCAGCAGCTTAGTCGGTGCCCAAACCTACGAGCAGTACTTC	CASSLVGAQTYEQYF
TRBV5-6	TRBD1	-	TRBJ1-4	TGTGCCAGCAGCTGGGACAGTGGGAATGAAAAACTGTTTTTT	CASSWDSGNEKLFF
TRBV9	-	once	TRBJ2-7	TGTGCCAGCAGCCCCCCTACTCCAGGGGCGGCGCAGTACTTC	CASSPPTPGAAQYF
TRBV5-4	TRBD2	-	TRBJ2-5	TGTGCCAGCAGCTTAGGACTAGCGGGGGATCAAGAGACCCAGTACTTC	CASSLGLAGDQETQYF
TRBV6-1	TRBD1	-	TRBJ1-2	TGTGCCAGCAGCGACGGGGCACAGGGGCTTGGCTACACCTTC	CASSDGAQGLGYTF
TRBV4-2	TRBD1	-	TRBJ1-2	TGTGCCAGCAGCCAAGCTACAGGGGAGATTGGCTACACCTTC	CASSQATGEIGYTF
TRBV5-4	-	once	TRBJ1-1	TGTGCCAGCAGCTTGGACGGGGGACGGCTAGCTTTCTTT	CASSLDGGRLAFF
TRBV9	-	-	TRBJ1-1	TGTGCCAGCAGCGCCGGAGATGGGGTAAGGGGGACTGAAGCTTTCTTT	CASSAGDGVRGTEAFF
TRBV5-1	-	-	TRBJ1-5	TGCGCCAGCAGCTTGGCGGAGAAAGGGCCCCAGCATTTT	CASSLAEKGPQHF
TRBV11-1	TRBD1	-	TRBJ1-6	TGTGCCAGCAGCTGGGGACAGGTGAATTCACCCCTCCACTTT	CASSWGQVNSPLHF
TRBV2	-	-	TRBJ1-3	TGTGCCACCAAAAGGGACCTCTCTGGAAACACCATATATTTT	CATKRDLSGNTIYF
TRBV9	TRBD1	-	TRBJ2-7	TGTGCCAGCAGCGAGACCGGGACAGGACCTCAGGGCTTC	CASSETGTGPQGF
TRBV6-1	-	-	TRBJ1-2	TGTGCCAGCAGTGTTGACAGATCCGTCCCTTATGGCTACACCTTC	CASSVDRSVPYGYTF
TRBV5-1	TRBD2	-	TRBJ2-2	TGCGCCAGCAGCTTGGAGAGTCGAGCGGGGGGCAACACCGGGGAGCTGTTTTTT	CASSLESRAGGNTGELFF
TRBV28	-	-	TRBJ1-6	TGTGCCAGCAGGGGTTCCTATTCACCCCTCCACTTT	CASRGSYSPLHF
TRBV5-4	TRBD1	-	TRBJ1-3	TGTGCCAGCAGCGCGAGACAGGGGGCTGGAAACACCATATATTTT	CASSARQGAGNTIYF
TRBV28	-	-	TRBJ1-2	TGTGCCAGCAGTTTAATAAGTTTCGGCTACACCTTC	CASSLISFGYTF
TRBV28	-	-	TRBJ1-2	TGTGCCAGCAGTTCCAGGTTACCTAGAAGCCCGAGCTATGGCTACACCTTC	CASSSRLPRSPSYGYTF